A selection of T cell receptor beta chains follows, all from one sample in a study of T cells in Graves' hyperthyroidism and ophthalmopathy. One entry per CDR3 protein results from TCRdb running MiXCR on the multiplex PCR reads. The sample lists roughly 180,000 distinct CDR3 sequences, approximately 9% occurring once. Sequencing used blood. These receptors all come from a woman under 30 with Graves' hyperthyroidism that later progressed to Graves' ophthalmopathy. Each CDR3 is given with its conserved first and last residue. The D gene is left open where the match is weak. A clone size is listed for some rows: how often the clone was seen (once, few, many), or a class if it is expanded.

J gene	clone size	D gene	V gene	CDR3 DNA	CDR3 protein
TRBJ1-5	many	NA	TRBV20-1	TGCAGTGCTAGTCTGTTGATGGCAAATCAGCCCCAGCATTTT	CSASLLMANQPQHF
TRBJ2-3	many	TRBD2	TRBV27	TGTGCCAGCAGTTTATTGGGCCCCCGGACTAGCGGGAGCACAGATACGCAGTATTTT	CASSLLGPRTSGSTDTQYF
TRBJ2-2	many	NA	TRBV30	TGTGCCTGGAGTCTCGGCTCGGGGTCGAACACCGGGGAGCTGTTTTTT	CAWSLGSGSNTGELFF
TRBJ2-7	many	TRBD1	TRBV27	TGTGCCAGCAGACCGGGACAGGCCGCGTCCTACGAGCAGTACTTC	CASRPGQAASYEQYF
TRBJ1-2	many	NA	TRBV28	TGTGCCAGCAGTTCGGACCGCAGCCGACCCTATGGCTACACCTTC	CASSSDRSRPYGYTF
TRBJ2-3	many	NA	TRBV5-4	TGTGCCAGCAGCCTAGGGGGCACAGATACGCAGTATTTT	CASSLGGTDTQYF
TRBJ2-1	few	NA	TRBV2	TGTGCCAGGGAAAGGGTTAACAATGAGCAGTTCTTC	CARERVNNEQFF
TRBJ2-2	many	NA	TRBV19	TGTGCCAGTAGTATGGTGAGGGGAGTAGGACCCATCGGGGAGCTGTTTTTT	CASSMVRGVGPIGELFF
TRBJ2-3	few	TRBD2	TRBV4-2	TGTGCCAGCAGCCAAGAGGGGACTAGCGGGGGGCCGGGGACGCAGTATTTT	CASSQEGTSGGPGTQYF
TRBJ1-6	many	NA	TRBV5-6	TGTGCCAGCAGCTTGGGGGCAGGGAGCTCCTATAATTCACCCCTCCACTTT	CASSLGAGSSYNSPLHF
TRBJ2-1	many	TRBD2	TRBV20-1	TGCAGTGCTAGACGGGCGGGAGGGCCTCATGAGCAGTTCTTC	CSARRAGGPHEQFF
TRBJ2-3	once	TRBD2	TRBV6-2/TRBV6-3	TGTGCCAGCAGTCCCCAACCCGGACTAGCGGGGTCGACGGGCACAGATACGCAGTATTTT	CASSPQPGLAGSTGTDTQYF
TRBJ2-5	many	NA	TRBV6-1	TGTGCCAGCAGTGACCCCGAAAGAGAGACCCAGTACTTC	CASSDPERETQYF
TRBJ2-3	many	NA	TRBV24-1	TGTGCCACCAGTGAGACCCGACAGTCTCGCACAGATACGCAGTATTTT	CATSETRQSRTDTQYF
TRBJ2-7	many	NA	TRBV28	TGTGCCAGCAGCCCGACAGGTCGGATGTACGAGCAGTACTTC	CASSPTGRMYEQYF
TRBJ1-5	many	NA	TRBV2	TGTGCCAGCAGTGAAGTGGGGGGGGGCGGGCAGCCCCAGCATTTT	CASSEVGGGGQPQHF
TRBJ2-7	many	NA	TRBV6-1	TGTGCCAGCAGTGAAGGGGAGGAAGGGTACGAGCAGTACTTC	CASSEGEEGYEQYF
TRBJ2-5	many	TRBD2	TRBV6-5	TGTGCCAGCAGTTACCCGCGGGGGCTAGCGGGGGGAAAGATCCAAGAGACCCAGTACTTC	CASSYPRGLAGGKIQETQYF
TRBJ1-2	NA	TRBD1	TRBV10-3	TGTGCCATCAGTGAGTTGACAGGGAATGGCTACACCTTC	CAISELTGNGYTF
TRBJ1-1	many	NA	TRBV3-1	TGTGCCAGCAGCACTCGGGGAGCGTTCACTGAAGCTTTCTTT	CASSTRGAFTEAFF
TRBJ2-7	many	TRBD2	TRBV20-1	TGCAGTGCTACTATTGGGACTAGAAGTTACGAGCAGTACTTC	CSATIGTRSYEQYF
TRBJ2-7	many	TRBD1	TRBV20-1	TGCAGTGCTAGAGTCTGGGACAGATCCCCCTACGAGCAGTACTTC	CSARVWDRSPYEQYF
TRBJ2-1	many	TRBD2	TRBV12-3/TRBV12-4	TGTGCCAGCAGTTTGGAACTAGCGGTCCCCAATGAGCAGTTCTTC	CASSLELAVPNEQFF
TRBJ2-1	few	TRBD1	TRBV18	TGTGCCAGCTCACCACGGCATCCGGGACAGGGTGGCTCCTACAATGAGCAGTTCTTC	CASSPRHPGQGGSYNEQFF
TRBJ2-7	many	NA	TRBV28	TGTGCCAGCAGTTTATTCCAGGGGCGATCCTACGAGCAGTACTTC	CASSLFQGRSYEQYF
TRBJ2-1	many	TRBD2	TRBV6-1	TGTGCCAGCAGTTCGACTAGCGGGAGGTTTAGCGATGAGCAGTTCTTC	CASSSTSGRFSDEQFF
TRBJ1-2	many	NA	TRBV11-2	TGTGCCAGCAGCTTAACAGGGATTAACTATGGCTACACCTTC	CASSLTGINYGYTF
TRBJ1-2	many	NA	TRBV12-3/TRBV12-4	TGTGCCAGCAGTTTAGGATACGATAACTATGGCTACACCTTC	CASSLGYDNYGYTF
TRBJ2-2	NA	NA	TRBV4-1	TGCGCCAGCAGCCAACTCGGGGGCGCCGGGGAGCTGTTTTTT	CASSQLGGAGELFF
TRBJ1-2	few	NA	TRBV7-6	TGTGCCAGCAGCTTAGAAAGGGGGGCTTATGGCTACACCTTC	CASSLERGAYGYTF
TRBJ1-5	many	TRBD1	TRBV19	TGTGCTACAGGGGAGGCGGAACAGCCCCAGCATTTT	CATGEAEQPQHF
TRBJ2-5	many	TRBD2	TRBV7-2	TGTGCCAGCAGCTTAGGCTGGGCTAGCGGGGGGGCCGTAGAGACCCAGTACTTC	CASSLGWASGGAVETQYF
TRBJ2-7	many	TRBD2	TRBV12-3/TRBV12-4	TGTGCCAGCACCGACACGGGGGGACCGATCTACGAGCAGTACTTC	CASTDTGGPIYEQYF
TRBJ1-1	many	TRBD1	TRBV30	TGTGCCTGGAGTAGGGGGACAGGGGACCCTGAAGCTTTCTTT	CAWSRGTGDPEAFF
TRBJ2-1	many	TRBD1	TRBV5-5	TGTGCCAGCAGCTTGGTGGGGACAGGGGGCTACAATGAGCAGTTCTTC	CASSLVGTGGYNEQFF
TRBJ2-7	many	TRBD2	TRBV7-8	TGTGCCAGCAGCGCGTTCGGGACTAGCATCGACGAGCAGTACTTC	CASSAFGTSIDEQYF
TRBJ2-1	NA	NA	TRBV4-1	TGCGCCAGCAGCCATTACCAAAGCTCCTACAATGAGCAGTTCTTC	CASSHYQSSYNEQFF
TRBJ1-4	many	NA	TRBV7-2	TGTGCCAGCAGCTTAATACAGGGAACTAATGAAAAACTGTTTTTT	CASSLIQGTNEKLFF
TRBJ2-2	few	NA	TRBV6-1	TGTGCCAGCAGTTCCCTTGGGTCCGGGGAGCTGTTTTTT	CASSSLGSGELFF
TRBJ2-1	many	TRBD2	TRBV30	TGTGCCTGGAGTATATCACCGGGACTACCCTACAATGAGCAGTTCTTC	CAWSISPGLPYNEQFF
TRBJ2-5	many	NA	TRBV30	TGTGCCTGGAGTTGGCAGTACCAAGAGACCCAGTACTTC	CAWSWQYQETQYF
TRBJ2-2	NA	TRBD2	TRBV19	TGTGCCAGTATAAGGACTAGACCGAACACCGGGGAGCTGTTTTTT	CASIRTRPNTGELFF
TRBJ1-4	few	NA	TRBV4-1	TGCGCCAGCAGCCGAACCCTCCTGACAGCAACTAATGAAAAACTGTTTTTT	CASSRTLLTATNEKLFF
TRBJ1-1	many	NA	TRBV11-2	TGTGCCAGCAGCTTTCGGCCCGACACTGAAGCTTTCTTT	CASSFRPDTEAFF
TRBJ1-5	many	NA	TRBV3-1	TGTGCCAGCAGCCAAGGGGCCCCAAGCAATCAGCCCCAGCATTTT	CASSQGAPSNQPQHF
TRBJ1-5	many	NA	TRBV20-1	TGCAGTGCTAGAGTCGGGGCAGGTCCTTATAGCAATCAGCCCCAGCATTTT	CSARVGAGPYSNQPQHF
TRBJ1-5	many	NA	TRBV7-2	TGTGCCAGCAGCTTAGCTCAATGGTCACTCAATCAGCCCCAGCATTTT	CASSLAQWSLNQPQHF
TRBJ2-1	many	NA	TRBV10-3	TGTGCCATCAGTGAAGGGAGCAATGAGCAGTTCTTC	CAISEGSNEQFF
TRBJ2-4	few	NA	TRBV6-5	TGTGCCAGCAGTTACGGAACAGGGTTGGGAAACATTCAGTACTTC	CASSYGTGLGNIQYF
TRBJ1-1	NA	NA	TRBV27	TGTGCCAGCAGTTTATATGTGCCCGGGACGCTGATGAACACTGAAGCTTTCTTT	CASSLYVPGTLMNTEAFF
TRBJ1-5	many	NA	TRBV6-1	TGTGCCAGCAGTGAAGTGGGGCAGGGCGTAGGGTTAAGCAATCAGCCCCAGCATTTT	CASSEVGQGVGLSNQPQHF
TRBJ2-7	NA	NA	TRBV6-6	TGTGCCAGCAGTTACTCGATTCTAGCCGGTGGTTACGAGCAGTACTTC	CASSYSILAGGYEQYF
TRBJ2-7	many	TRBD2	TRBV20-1	TGCAGTGCCAGACTAGCGGGGGGATTCTACGAGCAGTACTTC	CSARLAGGFYEQYF